The clone carrying this T cell receptor (beta chain) has a single count. This record comes from a study of blood T cell repertoires in COVID-19. The V gene's germline CDR1 is SQVTM and CDR2 ANQGSEA. The CDR3 has 12 residues. Deletions cut 7 bases from V and 12 bases from J, with 20 bases between. Measured with immunoSEQ multiplex PCR; TCRdb has only the in-frame clones, and not every one. The sample contains 55,000 to 75,000 clones, approximately 87% of which appear only once. The chain employs TRBV29-1 and TRBJ2-3; the D gene is possibly TRBD1 (6 bases). This receptor was identified in a human donor in a cohort sampled during active COVID-19. The sequenced sample was peripheral blood. The CDR3 loop reads CSAPTNPGTQYF. The CDR3 DNA reads TGCAGCGCTCCAACCAACCCCGGGACACAGTATTTT.